These 11 T cell receptor beta chains originate from one sample sequenced in a study of T cells in Graves' hyperthyroidism and ophthalmopathy. Amplified TCR beta CDR3 regions derived from RNA transcripts. RT-PCR in the first round (using the HTBI primer set) targeted the TCR CDR3. From the multiplex PCR reads, TCRdb called clonotypes with MiXCR, one entry per CDR3 protein. The sample lists a few hundred thousand distinct CDR3 sequences; 13% to 15% were seen once. The sequencing sample was made of blood. The receptors originated from a woman aged 60-75 years with Graves' ophthalmopathy.

Turning to this clonotype: This sequence may be a read error, since a much larger clone differs from it by one base. The chain carries TRBV28 and TRBJ2-5, with TRBD1 identical over 7 bases. Germline CDR1 and CDR2: MDHEN and SYDVKM. The CDR3 runs 14 residues. With V trimmed by 0 bases and J by 4 bases, 2 bases remained unmatched. The CDR3 spells CASSLWTGRETQYF. The CDR3 bases are TGTGCCAGCAGTTTATGGACAGGGCGAGAGACCCAGTACTTC.

This clonotype has a handful of counts. The CDR3 is CASSVAYEQYF. CDR3 coding DNA: TGTGCCAGCAGCGTGGCATACGAGCAGTACTTC. This chain links TRBV7-9 with TRBJ2-7; D is unclear. CDR3 length: 11 amino acids. Trimming pared 5 bases from V and 4 bases from J, leaving 6 bases between. Germline V CDR1 and CDR2: SEHNR, FQNEAQ (reference sequence).

There are a few counts of this clonotype. The CDR3 bases are TGTGCCAGCAGCTTAGGGAGGGATGGAAACACCATATATTTT. It codes for CASSLGRDGNTIYF. The genes are TRBV11-2 and TRBJ1-3; D is ambiguous. Between the trimmed V and J ends, which lost 1 base and 3 bases, there was a span of 7 bases. The CDR3 runs 14 residues. Germline V gene sequence: CDR1 SGHAT, CDR2 FQNNGV.

This clonotype was picked up a small number of times. The V gene is TRBV18, the J gene TRBJ1-3, with 7 bases aligning to TRBD1. The length of the CDR3 is 16 residues. Germline V gene data show CDR1 as KGHSH and CDR2 as LQKENI. Trimming took 3 bases from V and 0 from J; bases not matched to a gene: 5. As DNA, the CDR3 is TGTGCCAGCTCACCCGGGACAGCTCTCTCTGGAAACACCATATATTTT. Residues: CASSPGTALSGNTIYF.

This clonotype came up a few times. The chain carries TRBV24-1 and TRBJ1-2; a weak D match, TRBD1 (5 bases). With 4 bases removed from V and 3 bases from J, the gap between germline ends came to 8 bases. Per germline, CDR1 KGHDR and CDR2 SFDVKD. The CDR3 is made up of 13 amino acids. CDR3: CATSEQVDYGYTF. The CDR3 nucleotides are TGTGCCACCAGTGAACAGGTCGACTATGGCTACACCTTC.

The sample holds many counts of this clonotype. This chain links TRBV5-1 with TRBJ2-1; D uncertain. There are 14 residues in the CDR3. V was trimmed by 0 bases and J by 5 bases, leaving 9 bases between them. From germline, CDR1 is SGHRS and CDR2 YFSETQ. The CDR3, as DNA: TGCGCCAGCAGCTTGGCCGCAGGTAACAATGAGCAGTTCTTC. Encoded protein: CASSLAAGNNEQFF.

This chain connects TRBV11-3 to TRBJ1-5; D remains unclear. CDR1 SGHNT and CDR2 YENEEA come from the germline V gene. V lost 5 bases and J lost 10, with 9 bases in between. The CDR3 spans 11 residues. CDR3 residues: CASSRASPQHF. The CDR3 bases are TGTGCCAGCAGCCGTGCCTCCCCCCAGCATTTT.

Written as DNA, the CDR3 is TGTGCCAGTAGTATGGGACCCAGCCCCGGGGAGCTGTTTTTT. Encoded protein: CASSMGPSPGELFF. The rearrangement uses TRBV19 and TRBJ2-2; the D call may be TRBD1 or TRBD2 (5 bases each). V lost 3 bases and J 6 bases, leaving 11 bases between the germline ends. CDR1 and CDR2 (germline): LNHDA, SQIVND (reference sequence). This CDR3 has 14 amino acids.

This clonotype has ten or more counts. V and J are TRBV4-2 and TRBJ2-2, with TRBD2 matching 9 bases. V lost 0 bases and J lost 7; bases outside the gene matches: 12. This CDR3 is built from 18 residues. Germline assignment: CDR1 LGHNA and CDR2 YNFKEQ. The CDR3 is CASSQDRVAGGYSGELFF. CDR3 in DNA: TGTGCCAGCAGCCAAGATCGAGTGGCGGGAGGGTATAGCGGGGAGCTGTTTTTT.

This clonotype showed up just a few times. V is TRBV30 and J is TRBJ2-1; 7 nucleotides line up with TRBD2. V shed 3 bases, J shed 0 bases, and the junction held 8 bases outside the gene matches. This CDR3 is built from 16 residues. In germline, CDR1 is GTSNPN, CDR2 SVGIG (reference sequence). CDR3: CAWRGGGRNSYNEQFF. The CDR3 nucleotides read TGTGCCTGGAGGGGAGGCGGGAGAAACTCCTACAATGAGCAGTTCTTC.

This clonotype was seen only a few times. The rearrangement joins TRBV6-5 to TRBJ1-4; TRBD1 matches 7 bases. V gave up 0 bases and J gave up 8 bases; unmatched junction bases: 6. The CDR3 runs 15 residues. Per the germline V gene, CDR1 is MNHEY and CDR2 is SVGAGI. The CDR3 coding sequence is TGTGCCAGCAGTTACTCCGACAGGGCTAGGGAAAAACTGTTTTTT. It is translated as CASSYSDRAREKLFF.